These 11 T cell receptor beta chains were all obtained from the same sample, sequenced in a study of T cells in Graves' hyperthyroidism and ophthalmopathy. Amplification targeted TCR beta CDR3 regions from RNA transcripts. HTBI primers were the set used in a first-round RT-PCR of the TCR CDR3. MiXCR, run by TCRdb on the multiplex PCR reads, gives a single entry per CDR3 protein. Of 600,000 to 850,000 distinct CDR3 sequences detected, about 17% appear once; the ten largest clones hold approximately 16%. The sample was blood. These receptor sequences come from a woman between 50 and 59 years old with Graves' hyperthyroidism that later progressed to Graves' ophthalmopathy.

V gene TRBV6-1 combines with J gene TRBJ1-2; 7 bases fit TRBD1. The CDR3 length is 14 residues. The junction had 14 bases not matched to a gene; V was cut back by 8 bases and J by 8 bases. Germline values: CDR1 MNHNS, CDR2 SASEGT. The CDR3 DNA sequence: TGTGCCAGCGCCCCAGTGGGACAGAGCTGGGGCTACACCTTC. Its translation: CASAPVGQSWGYTF.

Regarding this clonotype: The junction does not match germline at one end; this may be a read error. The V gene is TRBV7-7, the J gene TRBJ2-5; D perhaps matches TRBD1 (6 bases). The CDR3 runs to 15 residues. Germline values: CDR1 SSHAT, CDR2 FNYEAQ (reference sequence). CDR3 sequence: CASSPWDTVRETQYF. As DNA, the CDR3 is TGTGCTAGCAGCCCTTGGGACACCGTCAGGGAGACCCAGTACTTC. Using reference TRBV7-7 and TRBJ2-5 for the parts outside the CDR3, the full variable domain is GAGVSQSPRYKVTKRGQDVTLRCDPISSHATLYWYQQALGQGPEFLTYFNYEAQPDKSGLPSDRFSAERPEGSISTLTIQRTEQRDSAMYRCASSPWDTVRETQYFGPGTRLLVL.

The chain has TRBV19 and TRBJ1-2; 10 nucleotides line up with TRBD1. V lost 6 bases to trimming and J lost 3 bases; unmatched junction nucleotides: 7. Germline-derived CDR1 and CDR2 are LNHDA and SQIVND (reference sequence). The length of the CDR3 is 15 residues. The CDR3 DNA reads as TGTGCCAGTAGGAAATCCGGGACAGGGGACTATGGCTACACCTTC. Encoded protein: CASRKSGTGDYGYTF.

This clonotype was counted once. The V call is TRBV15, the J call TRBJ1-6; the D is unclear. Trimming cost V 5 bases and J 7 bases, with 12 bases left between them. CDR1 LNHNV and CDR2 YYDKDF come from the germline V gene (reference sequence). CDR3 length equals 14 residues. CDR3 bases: TGTGCCACCAGCCGAGGACTGGGAAATTCACCCCTCCACTTT. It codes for CATSRGLGNSPLHF.

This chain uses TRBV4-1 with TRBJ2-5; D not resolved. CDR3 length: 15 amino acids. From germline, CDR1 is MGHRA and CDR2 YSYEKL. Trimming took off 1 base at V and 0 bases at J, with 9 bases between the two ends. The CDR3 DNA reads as TGCGCCAGCAGCCAAGGTGACGGAAACCAAGAGACCCAGTACTTC. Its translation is CASSQGDGNQETQYF.

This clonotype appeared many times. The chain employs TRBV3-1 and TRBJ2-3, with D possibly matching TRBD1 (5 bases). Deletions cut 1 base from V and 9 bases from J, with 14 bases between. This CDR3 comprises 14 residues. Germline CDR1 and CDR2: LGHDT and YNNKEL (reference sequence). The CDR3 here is CASSQVRTPYTQYF. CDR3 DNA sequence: TGTGCCAGCAGCCAAGTCCGGACACCTTACACGCAGTATTTT.

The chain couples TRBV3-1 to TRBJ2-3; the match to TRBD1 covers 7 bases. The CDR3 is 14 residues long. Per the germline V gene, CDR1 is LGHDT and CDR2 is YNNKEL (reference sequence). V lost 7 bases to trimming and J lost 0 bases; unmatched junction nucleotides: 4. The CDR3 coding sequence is TGTGCCAGCATCCTGACAGGGAGCACAGATACGCAGTATTTT. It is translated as CASILTGSTDTQYF.

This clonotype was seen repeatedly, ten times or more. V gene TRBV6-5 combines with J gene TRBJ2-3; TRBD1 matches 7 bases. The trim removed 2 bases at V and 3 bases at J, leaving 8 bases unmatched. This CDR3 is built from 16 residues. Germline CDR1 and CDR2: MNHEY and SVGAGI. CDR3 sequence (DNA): TGTGCCAGCAGTTACAAAGGGGACAGCTCGACAGATACGCAGTATTTT. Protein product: CASSYKGDSSTDTQYF.

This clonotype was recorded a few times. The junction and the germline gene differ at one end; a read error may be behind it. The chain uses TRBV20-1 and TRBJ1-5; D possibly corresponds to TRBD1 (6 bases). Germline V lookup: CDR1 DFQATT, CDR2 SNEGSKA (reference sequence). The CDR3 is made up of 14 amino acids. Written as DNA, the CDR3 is TGCAGTGCTAGGGTACAGGGTAGCAGTCAGCCCCAGCATTTT. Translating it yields CSARVQGSSQPQHF.

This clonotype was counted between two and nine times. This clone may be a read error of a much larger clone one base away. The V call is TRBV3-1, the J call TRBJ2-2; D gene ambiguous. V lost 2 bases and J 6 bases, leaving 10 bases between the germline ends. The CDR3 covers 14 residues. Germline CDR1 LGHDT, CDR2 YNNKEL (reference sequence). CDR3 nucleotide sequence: TGTGCCAGCAGCCAATTCGGCGAGCCCGGGGAGCTGTTTTTT. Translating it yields CASSQFGEPGELFF.

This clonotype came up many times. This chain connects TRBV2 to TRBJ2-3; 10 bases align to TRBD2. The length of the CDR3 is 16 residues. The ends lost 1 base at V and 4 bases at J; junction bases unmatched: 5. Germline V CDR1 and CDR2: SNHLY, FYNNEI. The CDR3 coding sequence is TGTGCCAGCAGTGAAGAGCTAGCGGGGGTCGCAGATACGCAGTATTTT. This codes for CASSEELAGVADTQYF.